The 24 T cell receptor beta chains reported below all come from one sample, sequenced in a study of cytomegalovirus exposure and HLA in healthy donors. With 60 Vbeta and 13 Jbeta primers, the PCR was carried out. The protocol was immunoSEQ multiplex PCR, while the TCRdb copy is restricted to in-frame clones and leaves out a portion. The sample holds around 150,000 clones; more than 75% are singletons and the top ten take about 4%. Material: PBMCs. All receptors derive from a human donor in good health.

The chain is built from TRBV6-1 and TRBJ2-1; no clear D. The germline CDR1 and CDR2 sequences are MNHNS and SASEGT. Trimming left V 2 bases short and J 8 bases short, with 7 bases between. This CDR3 is 12 amino acids long. For the CDR3, the DNA is TGTGCCAGCAGTGAATCTCCGTATGAGCAGTTCTTC. Amino acid sequence: CASSESPYEQFF.

In the case of this clone: At one end the junction does not follow the germline gene, possibly because of a read error. The V and J genes are TRBV6-5 and TRBJ1-2, with 7 bases aligning to TRBD1. The length of the CDR3 is 13 residues. Germline V gene lookup returns CDR1 MNHEY and CDR2 SVGAGI. The DNA of the CDR3 is TGTGCCACAAGGGACAGCACTAACTATGGCTACCCCTTC. It translates to CATRDSTNYGYPF.

The rearrangement links TRBV15 to TRBJ2-1, with 13 bases lining up with TRBD2. The ends lost 1 base at V and 7 bases at J; junction bases unmatched: 10. The length of the CDR3 is 18 residues. The germline V gene encodes CDR1 LNHNV and CDR2 YYDKDF (reference sequence). The CDR3 region is CATSRVGLLAGGFNEQFF. CDR3 DNA sequence: TGTGCCACCAGCAGAGTTGGGTTACTAGCGGGAGGGTTTAATGAGCAGTTCTTC.

The CDR3 nucleotides are TGTGCCAGCAGCCCCGGACAGGGGGCGCGGGACTATGGCTACACCTTC. Encoded protein: CASSPGQGARDYGYTF. The chain employs TRBV28 and TRBJ1-2, with 11 bases that match TRBD1. Germline loops: CDR1 MDHEN, CDR2 SYDVKM. V lost 6 bases and J lost 3; bases outside the gene matches: 9. This CDR3 contains 16 residues.

This rearrangement joins TRBV7-2 to TRBJ1-2; D might be TRBD1 (5 bases). This CDR3 spans 14 amino acids. V was shortened by 7 bases and J by 4 bases, with 16 bases between the two germline ends. Germline assignment: CDR1 SGHTA and CDR2 FQGNSA. CDR3 region: CASTSTGVSYGYTF. CDR3 bases: TGTGCCAGCACCTCGACGGGGGTCAGCTATGGCTACACCTTC.

The rearrangement joins TRBV25-1 to TRBJ2-1, with TRBD2 matching over 10 bases. Germline V gene lookup returns CDR1 MGHDK and CDR2 SYGVNS. The V and J ends lost 4 bases and 1 base, in that order; junction bases with no gene match: 4. The CDR3 has 16 residues. The CDR3 DNA reads as TGTGCCAGCAGTGGAAAGCGGGAGGGATCCTACAATGAGCAGTTCTTC. This gives the protein CASSGKREGSYNEQFF.

The chain has TRBV7-2 and TRBJ2-7, with D possibly being TRBD2 (6 bases). The CDR3 totals 14 residues. The germline CDR1 and CDR2 sequences are SGHTA and FQGNSA. Trimming removed 3 bases from V and 1 base from J, with 10 bases in between. CDR3 nucleotides: TGTGCCAGCAGCTTGGTAGCGGTTTCCTACGAGCAGTACTTC. This translates into CASSLVAVSYEQYF.

This clone was seen a few times. The CDR3 loop is CASSGRQGVAGELFF. The DNA of the CDR3 is TGTGCCAGCAGCGGACGACAGGGGGTGGCCGGGGAGCTGTTTTTT. V is TRBV7-2 and J is TRBJ2-2; 9 bases align to TRBD1. The V gene end was trimmed by 5 bases and the J gene end by 6 bases; junction bases not matched to a gene: 7. CDR1 and CDR2 from the germline V gene are SGHTA and FQGNSA. The CDR3 totals 15 residues.

The chain uses TRBV6-1 and TRBJ2-1, with 9 bases that match TRBD2. The CDR3 sequence is 16 residues long. Trimming at V came to 0 bases and at J to 9 bases, leaving 9 bases not matched to a gene. Germline CDR1 is MNHNS and CDR2 is SASEGT. CDR3 nucleotide sequence: TGTGCCAGCAGTGAAGCCCCGGGACTAGCTCAGGGTGAGCAGTTCTTC. This sequence encodes CASSEAPGLAQGEQFF.

This clone has a handful of counts. The chain is built from TRBV16 and TRBJ1-5; D ambiguous. The germline V gene has CDR1 KGHSY and CDR2 FQNENV. The CDR3 is made up of 16 amino acids. V lost 2 bases, J lost 4 bases, and 15 bases lay in between. In DNA form, the CDR3 reads TGTGCCAGCAGCCAACGGGTTGGTGGATTAAATCAGCCCCAGCATTTT. It yields the protein CASSQRVGGLNQPQHF.

The chain recombines TRBV15 with TRBJ2-7; no definite D call. The germline V gene has CDR1 LNHNV and CDR2 YYDKDF (reference sequence). The CDR3 length is 13 residues. V lost 1 base and J 3 bases, leaving 7 bases between the germline ends. The DNA of the CDR3 is TGTGCCACCAGCAGAGGGGCAAGCTACGAGCAGTACTTC. Encoded protein: CATSRGASYEQYF. Complete variable domain (other parts from reference TRBV15 and TRBJ2-7): DAMVIQNPRYQVTQFGKPVTLSCSQTLNHNVMYWYQQKSSQAPKLLFHYYDKDFNNEADTPDNFQSRRPNTSFCFLDIRSPGLGDTAMYLCATSRGASYEQYFGPGTRLTVT.

In this sample, this clone turned up once. CDR3 protein: CASSPRQGTYEQYF. Written as DNA, the CDR3 is TGTGCCAGCAGCCCTCGACAGGGTACCTACGAGCAGTACTTC. V and J are TRBV7-2 and TRBJ2-7; 7 nucleotides agree with TRBD1. CDR3 length: 14 amino acids. CDR1 is SGHTA and CDR2 is FQGNSA in the germline V gene. Trimming at V came to 5 bases and at J to 2 bases, leaving 6 bases not matched to a gene.

This clone came up once. This chain joins TRBV5-1 and TRBJ1-4; D not certain. From germline, CDR1 is SGHRS and CDR2 YFSETQ. This CDR3 contains 14 residues. V was clipped by 4 bases and J by 8 bases, with 15 bases between them. Here the CDR3 reads CASSPAGRAEKLFF. In DNA form, the CDR3 reads TGCGCCAGCAGCCCCGCCGGGAGGGCCGAAAAACTGTTTTTT. The whole variable domain, filled in from reference TRBV5-1 and TRBJ1-4, reads KAGVTQTPRYLIKTRGQQVTLSCSPISGHRSVSWYQQTPGQGLQFLFEYFSETQRNKGNFPGRFSGRQFSNSRSEMNVSTLELGDSALYLCASSPAGRAEKLFFGSGTQLSVL.

A remark on this clone: A junction end diverges from the germline sequence, so it may reflect a read error. CDR3 nucleotide sequence: TGTGCTAGCAGTTACTCGAAGGGGAATTCACCCCTCCACTTT. This sequence encodes CASSYSKGNSPLHF. This chain joins TRBV6-5 and TRBJ1-6, with TRBD1 as a possible D gene (5 bases). CDR3 size: 14 residues. From germline, CDR1 is MNHEY and CDR2 SVGAGI.

The DNA for the CDR3 is TGTGCCAGCAGTGAATATCTAGGCACTGAAGCTTTCTTT. The encoded protein is CASSEYLGTEAFF. V and J are TRBV6-1 and TRBJ1-1, with D hard to call. Germline CDR1 MNHNS, CDR2 SASEGT. This CDR3 is 13 amino acids long. Trimming cost V 2 bases and J 4 bases, with 8 bases left between them.

The chain links TRBV19 to TRBJ2-3; no clear D. V dropped 5 bases and J dropped 3 bases, with 12 bases sitting between them. The CDR3 totals 14 residues. Germline-derived CDR1 and CDR2 are LNHDA and SQIVND (reference sequence). CDR3 coding DNA: TGTGCCAGTAGTTTAGGGCTCAGTACAGATACGCAGTATTTT. It yields the protein CASSLGLSTDTQYF.

The genes are TRBV6-5 and TRBJ2-1; the match to TRBD1 covers 9 bases. This CDR3 spans 15 amino acids. CDR1 and CDR2 (germline): MNHEY, SVGAGI. V trimming: 7 bases; J trimming: 9 bases; junction bases outside the gene matches: 13. The CDR3 sequence is CASKFKTGGKGEQFF. The DNA of the CDR3 is TGTGCCAGCAAGTTTAAGACAGGGGGTAAGGGTGAGCAGTTCTTC.

The chain joins TRBV19 to TRBJ2-1; D unresolved. The CDR3 spans 17 residues. V was clipped by 1 base and J by 0 bases, with 13 bases between them. Germline CDR1 reads LNHDA; CDR2 reads SQIVND (reference sequence). The CDR3 loop reads CASSIGLGRRSYNEQFF. The CDR3 bases are TGTGCCAGTAGTATAGGCTTGGGCCGGCGCTCCTACAATGAGCAGTTCTTC.

The chain has TRBV27 and TRBJ2-7; 8 bases align to TRBD1. The germline V gene encodes CDR1 MNHEY and CDR2 SMNVEV (reference sequence). This CDR3 comprises 13 residues. V dropped 3 bases and J dropped 7; count of bases not matched to a gene: 5. The CDR3 nucleotides read TGTGCCAGCAGTTTTTCAGGGGGCAAGGAGCAGTACTTC. It specifies CASSFSGGKEQYF.

V gene TRBV6-5 combines with J gene TRBJ1-4; unclear D gene. Germline loops: CDR1 MNHEY, CDR2 SVGAGI. This CDR3 has 14 amino acids. V was shortened by 2 bases and J by 3 bases, with 7 bases between the two germline ends. The CDR3 nucleotides read TGTGCCAGCAGTTACCGAGGCCCTAATGAAAAACTGTTTTTT. This gives the protein CASSYRGPNEKLFF.

The chain is built from TRBV7-9 and TRBJ1-1; TRBD1 agrees at 7 bases. The CDR3 totals 15 residues. Germline lookup yields CDR1 SEHNR and CDR2 FQNEAQ (reference sequence). The junction had 7 bases not matched to a gene; V was cut back by 1 base and J by 5 bases. CDR3 region: CASSLVAGQTTEAFF. In nucleotides, the CDR3 is TGTGCCAGCAGCTTAGTAGCGGGACAGACAACTGAAGCTTTCTTT.

This clone was picked up one time. The genes are TRBV6-5 and TRBJ2-7; possible D gene TRBD2, 6 bases. Germline V gene sequence: CDR1 MNHEY, CDR2 SVGAGI. The CDR3 runs 15 residues. V lost 1 base and J 5 bases, leaving 15 bases between the germline ends. CDR3 sequence reads: CASSYLASDGDEQYF. CDR3 nucleotides: TGTGCCAGCAGTTACTTGGCTAGCGATGGAGACGAGCAGTACTTC.

V and J are TRBV27 and TRBJ2-7, with D possibly TRBD2 on 6 matching bases. This CDR3 contains 12 residues. V was pared by 3 bases and J by 9 bases, with 12 bases between. Germline assignment: CDR1 MNHEY and CDR2 SMNVEV (reference sequence). The CDR3 DNA sequence: TGTGCCAGCAGTTTGGATGGGGGGTGGCAGTACTTC. Protein: CASSLDGGWQYF.

The chain employs TRBV19 and TRBJ2-1; D remains ambiguous. Germline V lookup: CDR1 LNHDA, CDR2 SQIVND (reference sequence). V was shortened by 1 base and J by 9 bases, with 7 bases between the two germline ends. CDR3 size: 12 residues. CDR3 amino acids: CASSIGTLEQFF. DNA of the CDR3: TGTGCCAGTAGTATAGGAACTCTTGAGCAGTTCTTC.